One sample yielded the 14 T cell receptor beta chains listed below, sequenced in a study of cytomegalovirus exposure and HLA in healthy donors (dated 2017 in TCRdb). The method behind the library was the immunoSEQ multiplex PCR assay. A mixture of 60 forward primers for TCR Vbeta segments and 13 reverse primers for TCR Jbeta segments was used in the multiplex PCR. This is the immuneACCESS table as TCRdb keeps it, with only in-frame sequences that have V and J called. A part of the clones is gone; compared with another copy, unresolved V genes explain less than half, and the rest is unexplained. The sample table shows around 140,000 clones, and roughly four fifths are seen once. The ten biggest clones cover about 2% of the sample. The sequenced sample consisted of PBMCs. These TCRs come from a female donor in good health and CMV-seropositive.

The rearrangement uses TRBV5-1 and TRBJ2-5, with 15 bases aligning to TRBD2. Germline V lookup: CDR1 SGHRS, CDR2 YFSETQ. The V and J ends lost 4 bases and 5 bases, in that order; junction bases with no gene match: 3. This CDR3 region has 15 residues. CDR3: CASSGLAGGGETQYF. CDR3 DNA: TGCGCCAGCAGCGGACTAGCGGGGGGGGGCGAGACCCAGTACTTC.

This chain connects TRBV12-5 to TRBJ2-5; TRBD1 matches at 7 bases. The assigned J gene may be wrong: the sequence end matches TRBJ2-7 better. Germline lookup yields CDR1 LGHNT and CDR2 FRNRAP. CDR3 size: 13 residues. The CDR3 spells CASGYTGEDEQYF. In DNA, the CDR3 is TGTGCTAGTGGGTACACAGGGGAAGACGAGCAGTACTTC.

J is TRBJ2-3 and V is TRBV27, with 8 bases that match TRBD2. V lost 1 base and J lost 0; bases outside the gene matches: 6. Germline assignment: CDR1 MNHEY and CDR2 SMNVEV (reference sequence). This CDR3 is 17 amino acids long. The CDR3 DNA reads TGTGCCAGCAGTTTATTTTACAGCGGGAGCAGCACAGATACGCAGTATTTT. This codes for CASSLFYSGSSTDTQYF.

The J gene is TRBJ1-5, the V gene TRBV15, with D tentatively TRBD1 (5 bases). Looked up from germline, CDR1 is LNHNV and CDR2 is YYDKDF (reference sequence). This CDR3 region has 17 residues. The germline V and J ends were trimmed by 1 base and 6 bases, with 19 bases remaining between them. The CDR3 bases are TGTGCCACCAGCAGAGCAGGTAGTCCGTCGGGGGTTCAGCCCCAGCATTTT. This translates into CATSRAGSPSGVQPQHF.

V gene TRBV11-2 combines with J gene TRBJ2-7, with 9 bases lining up with TRBD2. From germline, CDR1 is SGHAT and CDR2 FQNNGV. The CDR3 consists of 14 residues. V shed 2 bases and J 4 bases; nucleotides not matched to a gene: 3. The CDR3 sequence: CASSLSSGGYEQYF. The CDR3 DNA reads TGTGCCAGCAGCTTATCCAGCGGGGGGTACGAGCAGTACTTC.

This clone was observed once. This rearrangement joins TRBV19 to TRBJ2-3, with TRBD2 identical over 11 bases. Germline V lookup: CDR1 LNHDA, CDR2 SQIVND (reference sequence). V trimming: 5 bases; J trimming: 6 bases; junction bases outside the gene matches: 4. This CDR3 has 14 amino acids. The CDR3 protein is CASSSSGGLDTQYF. DNA of the CDR3: TGTGCCAGTAGTTCTAGCGGGGGGTTGGATACGCAGTATTTT. The full variable domain, with the rest looked up from reference TRBV19 and TRBJ2-3, is DGGITQSPKYLFRKEGQNVTLSCEQNLNHDAMYWYRQDPGQGLRLIYYSQIVNDFQKGDIAEGYSVSREKKESFPLTVTSAQKNPTAFYLCASSSSGGLDTQYFGPGTRLTVL.

This sequence joins TRBV5-6 and TRBJ1-1; maybe TRBD1 (6 bases). The CDR3 spans 13 residues. Trimming pared 7 bases from V and 0 bases from J, leaving 10 bases between. Germline CDR1 reads SGHDT; CDR2 reads YYEEEE. The CDR3 region has the DNA TGTGCCAGCTCAGGGGCCGTGAACACTGAAGCTTTCTTT. It encodes CASSGAVNTEAFF. The complete variable domain, with remaining parts taken from reference TRBV5-6 and TRBJ1-1, reads DAGVTQSPTHLIKTRGQQVTLRCSPKSGHDTVSWYQQALGQGPQFIFQYYEEEERQRGNFPDRFSGHQFPNYSSELNVNALLLGDSALYLCASSGAVNTEAFFGQGTRLTVV.

The chain employs TRBV10-2 and TRBJ2-2, with 11 bases that match TRBD1. V was clipped by 8 bases and J by 7 bases; unmatched bases: 6. CDR3 length equals 14 residues. In germline, CDR1 is WSHSY, CDR2 SAAADI. CDR3 nucleotides: TGCGCCAGCGAGGGGACAGGGGGTGGCGGGGAGCTGTTTTTT. Protein sequence: CASEGTGGGGELFF.

This clone was seen only once. The chain recombines TRBV5-1 with TRBJ1-1; weak D call: TRBD1 (5 bases). Germline V gene data show CDR1 as SGHRS and CDR2 as YFSETQ. With 2 bases removed from V and 0 bases from J, the gap between germline ends came to 11 bases. The CDR3 totals 15 residues. The CDR3 region is CASSFAGPVNTEAFF. CDR3 bases: TGCGCCAGCAGCTTCGCAGGGCCAGTGAACACTGAAGCTTTCTTT.

This chain uses TRBV9 with TRBJ2-7; D might be TRBD2 (7 bases). Germline assignment: CDR1 SGDLS and CDR2 YYNGEE. Trimming stripped 3 bases from V and 1 base from J, with 20 bases between. The CDR3 loop spans 17 amino acids. The DNA of the CDR3 is TGTGCCAGCAGCGGGCCAACATCGGGGGGCGCTTCCTACGAGCAGTACTTC. This translates into CASSGPTSGGASYEQYF.

The chain is built from TRBV4-1 and TRBJ2-7; D is unclear. Trimming took off 0 bases at V and 2 bases at J, with 14 bases between the two ends. The CDR3 extends over 16 amino acids. Germline CDR1 MGHRA, CDR2 YSYEKL. The CDR3 sequence is CASSQEPGKYAYEQYF. In DNA form, the CDR3 reads TGCGCCAGCAGCCAAGAGCCAGGCAAATACGCCTACGAGCAGTACTTC.

About this clone itself: This CDR3 is also generated by other DNA sequences in the sample. The rearrangement joins TRBV6-1 to TRBJ1-5, with 9 bases fitting TRBD1. V lost 7 bases, J lost 4 bases, and 2 bases stayed unmatched. Looked up from germline, CDR1 is MNHNS and CDR2 is SASEGT. The CDR3 sequence is 13 residues long. The CDR3 region is CASKDRGNQPQHF. In nucleotides, the CDR3 is TGTGCCAGCAAGGACAGGGGTAATCAGCCCCAGCATTTT.

This clone was recorded a few times. Its ends do not fully match the called genes, so a read error is possible. The rearrangement links TRBV10-2 to TRBJ2-7, with D perhaps TRBD2 (7 bases). The CDR3 loop spans 13 amino acids. The germline V gene encodes CDR1 WSHSY and CDR2 SAAADI. The chain's CDR3 is CACRVGGASEQYF. CDR3 bases: TGCGCCTGCAGAGTGGGGGGGGCCAGCGAGCAGTACTTC.

J is TRBJ1-5 and V is TRBV5-1; 9 bases fit TRBD1. Germline CDR1 SGHRS, CDR2 YFSETQ. CDR3 length: 15 residues. V shed 0 bases and J 7 bases; nucleotides not matched to a gene: 5. CDR3 sequence (DNA): TGCGCCAGCAGCTTGGAGACAGGGGGTGGCCAGCCCCAGCATTTT. Translating gives CASSLETGGGQPQHF.